These 8 T cell receptor beta chains came from one sample sequenced in a study of control samples from healthy donors and cancer patients. Profiling relied on immunoSEQ multiplex PCR, and the TCRdb table lists in-frame clones only, not all of them. The table shows tens of thousands of clones, with roughly 89% occurring only once. Sequencing was carried out using PBMCs. All receptors come from a woman aged 50 to 65 with colorectal cancer.

This chain links TRBV28 with TRBJ1-3; D uncertain. CDR1 and CDR2 from the germline V gene are MDHEN and SYDVKM. Trimming removed 4 bases from V and 2 bases from J, with 9 bases in between. This CDR3 region has 14 residues. The CDR3 coding sequence is TGTGCCAGCAGTTCAGGCCAAGCTGGAAACACCATATATTTT. Translated, it gives CASSSGQAGNTIYF.

V gene TRBV30 combines with J gene TRBJ1-5, with D perhaps TRBD1 (6 bases). The V gene's germline CDR1 is GTSNPN and CDR2 SVGIG (reference sequence). Trimming cost V 3 bases and J 8 bases, with 20 bases left between them. This CDR3 region has 15 residues. The CDR3 loop is CAWSGDRYTNKPQHF. DNA of the CDR3: TGTGCCTGGAGCGGCGACAGGTATACAAATAAGCCCCAGCATTTT.

The CDR3 region has the DNA TGTGCCAGTCGAAGGGGGACGGACTCCTACAATGAGCAGTTCTTC. This codes for CASRRGTDSYNEQFF. The J gene is TRBJ2-1, the V gene TRBV19, with D possibly TRBD1 on 6 matching bases. The CDR3 is made up of 15 amino acids. Trimming shortened V by 8 bases and J by 0 bases, and 14 bases separated the two germline ends. Germline CDR1 reads LNHDA; CDR2 reads SQIVND (reference sequence).

This rearrangement joins TRBV10-3 to TRBJ1-2, with 8 bases fitting TRBD1. V trimming: 7 bases; J trimming: 0 bases; junction bases outside the gene matches: 7. This CDR3 contains 15 residues. Germline CDR1 reads ENHRY; CDR2 reads SYGVKD. The CDR3 coding sequence is TGTGCCATCACGGACAGGGTGACCTCTAACTATGGCTACACCTTC. This gives the protein CAITDRVTSNYGYTF.

The chain employs TRBV15 and TRBJ2-1; D perhaps matches TRBD2 (7 bases). Germline values: CDR1 LNHNV, CDR2 YYDKDF (reference sequence). The CDR3 has 16 residues. Trimming shortened V by 5 bases and J by 0 bases, and 14 bases separated the two germline ends. CDR3 bases: TGTGCCACCAGCGGGGGGGCGGGGAGCTCCTACAATGAGCAGTTCTTC. Encoded protein: CATSGGAGSSYNEQFF.

The chain couples TRBV7-2 to TRBJ1-2; D remains unclear. Trimming took 4 bases from V and 2 from J, leaving 5 bases between them. Germline CDR1 SGHTA, CDR2 FQGNSA. This CDR3 is 12 amino acids long. DNA of the CDR3: TGTGCCAGCAGCTACTCAAACTATGGCTACACCTTC. Translation: CASSYSNYGYTF.

V is TRBV9 and J is TRBJ2-3, with TRBD2 matching over 7 bases. The V gene end was trimmed by 0 bases and the J gene end by 6 bases; junction bases not matched to a gene: 4. The CDR3 is 14 amino acids. Germline values: CDR1 SGDLS, CDR2 YYNGEE. The CDR3 is CASSVASGSDTQYF. DNA of the CDR3: TGTGCCAGCAGCGTAGCTAGCGGCTCGGATACGCAGTATTTT.

This clone was observed once. This chain joins TRBV10-3 and TRBJ2-7, with 9 bases lining up with TRBD1. The V segment lost 5 bases and the J segment 6 bases; nucleotides outside the gene matches: 8. CDR1 and CDR2 (germline): ENHRY, SYGVKD. The CDR3 runs to 14 residues. The chain's CDR3 is CAISPGTGFGEQYV. CDR3 bases: TGTGCCATCAGTCCCGGGACAGGGTTCGGCGAGCAGTACGTC.